The rows below give T cell receptor beta chains drawn from one sample of a study of T cell repertoires in cytomegalovirus infection. TCRdb re-analysed the reads in MiXCR, keeping a single row per CDR3 protein. In the table there are around 740,000 distinct CDR3 sequences, 35% to 45% of which are singletons. The sample was PBMCs. These receptors all stem from a human donor in good health (CMV status not recorded). Some clones in this sample may be carry-over from other donors' samples. CDR3s include the opening cysteine and the closing phenylalanine or tryptophan. A D gene is named only where the DNA matches it firmly.

j_call: TRBJ1-5
d_call: NA
v_call: TRBV28
cdr3_aa: CASSSGWTARNQPQHF

j_call: TRBJ2-5
d_call: TRBD2
v_call: TRBV20-1
cdr3_aa: CSARDVLADQETQYF

j_call: TRBJ2-5
d_call: TRBD2
v_call: TRBV30
cdr3_aa: CAWDPTKRGPYQETQYF

j_call: TRBJ2-1
d_call: NA
v_call: TRBV6-6
cdr3_aa: CASSQRELSYNEQFF

j_call: TRBJ1-5
d_call: NA
v_call: TRBV28
cdr3_aa: CASSTGTFPNQPQHF

j_call: TRBJ2-3
d_call: NA
v_call: TRBV29-1
cdr3_aa: CSVESGRTDTQYF

j_call: TRBJ2-7
d_call: NA
v_call: TRBV7-2
cdr3_aa: CASSFGTPDYEQYF

j_call: TRBJ1-2
d_call: TRBD1
v_call: TRBV19
cdr3_aa: CASILTGGPDGYGYTF

j_call: TRBJ1-2
d_call: NA
v_call: TRBV28
cdr3_aa: CASSLLGTPGGYTF

j_call: TRBJ2-5
d_call: NA
v_call: TRBV5-4
cdr3_aa: CASSSEAGGGQETQYF

j_call: TRBJ1-2
d_call: NA
v_call: TRBV25-1
cdr3_aa: CASSESGAYGYTF

j_call: TRBJ1-1
d_call: NA
v_call: TRBV19
cdr3_aa: CASSWSLNTEAFF

j_call: TRBJ2-5
d_call: NA
v_call: TRBV11-2
cdr3_aa: CASSFNSKETQYF

j_call: TRBJ2-1
d_call: TRBD2
v_call: TRBV24-1
cdr3_aa: CATSDLLAGGYEQFF

j_call: TRBJ2-1
d_call: NA
v_call: TRBV7-2
cdr3_aa: CASSLDSSGTGQFF

j_call: TRBJ2-2
d_call: NA
v_call: TRBV7-6
cdr3_aa: CASSGGAPTGELFF

j_call: TRBJ2-2
d_call: NA
v_call: TRBV10-3
cdr3_aa: CAISESAFGRTGELFF

j_call: TRBJ2-2
d_call: TRBD1
v_call: TRBV19
cdr3_aa: CASSPTGDRTDTGELFF

j_call: TRBJ1-1
d_call: NA
v_call: TRBV28
cdr3_aa: CASRQGGTEAFF

j_call: TRBJ2-1
d_call: NA
v_call: TRBV5-1
cdr3_aa: CASNPASGNEQFF

j_call: TRBJ2-7
d_call: TRBD1
v_call: TRBV18
cdr3_aa: CASSLVGQGRDYEQYF

j_call: TRBJ1-1
d_call: NA
v_call: TRBV12-3/TRBV12-4
cdr3_aa: CASSFYGTTNTEAFF

j_call: TRBJ2-3
d_call: TRBD2
v_call: TRBV7-9
cdr3_aa: CASSLEILREIVTDTQYF

j_call: TRBJ2-7
d_call: NA
v_call: TRBV7-2
cdr3_aa: CASSYEDTEQYF

j_call: TRBJ2-3
d_call: NA
v_call: TRBV6-1
cdr3_aa: CASSEGWADTQYF

j_call: TRBJ2-1
d_call: TRBD2
v_call: TRBV9
cdr3_aa: CASSVSSGGNNEQFF

j_call: TRBJ2-3
d_call: NA
v_call: TRBV6-1
cdr3_aa: CASSVRADTQYF

j_call: TRBJ2-3
d_call: TRBD2
v_call: TRBV11-2
cdr3_aa: CASTLGLAGGLGYTQYF

j_call: TRBJ2-1
d_call: NA
v_call: TRBV20-1
cdr3_aa: CSARVASNSYNEQFF

j_call: TRBJ2-1
d_call: TRBD2
v_call: TRBV19
cdr3_aa: CASTELAGGSNEQFF

j_call: TRBJ2-5
d_call: NA
v_call: TRBV5-4
cdr3_aa: CASSPARGPETQYF

j_call: TRBJ2-2
d_call: NA
v_call: TRBV6-6
cdr3_aa: CASVRGSGGELFF

j_call: TRBJ2-7
d_call: NA
v_call: TRBV5-1
cdr3_aa: CASSLDLGVEQYF

j_call: TRBJ2-3
d_call: NA
v_call: TRBV12-3/TRBV12-4
cdr3_aa: CASSYPASRAQYF

j_call: TRBJ2-5
d_call: NA
v_call: TRBV5-4
cdr3_aa: CASSPLQSSPSGETQYF

j_call: TRBJ1-5
d_call: NA
v_call: TRBV12-3/TRBV12-4
cdr3_aa: CASSFRVGPQHF

j_call: TRBJ2-3
d_call: TRBD2
v_call: TRBV29-1
cdr3_aa: CSVEGQGTGRDTDTQYF

j_call: TRBJ1-1
d_call: TRBD1
v_call: TRBV5-4
cdr3_aa: CASRRQGVGTEAFF